These 2 T cell receptor beta chains were all obtained from the same sample, sequenced in a study of T-cell memory formation after mild COVID-19. In TCRdb, the 5' RACE reads were re-called with MiXCR into one record per CDR3 protein. The sample includes under 300,000 distinct CDR3 sequences, roughly 8% of them seen just once. Sequenced input: PBMCs or a T cell subset sorted from them (not recorded which). The receptors come from a man between 18 and 35 years old who had mild COVID-19 (a few samples of this study predate the infection). Cell type and time point are not known.

In its sample, this clonotype was seen a few times. This chain links TRBV9 with TRBJ2-6; D not resolved. Trimming left V 3 bases short and J 4 bases short, with 2 bases between. This CDR3 is built from 12 residues. Germline V gene sequence: CDR1 SGDLS, CDR2 YYNGEE. The CDR3 protein is CASSEGANVLTF. For the CDR3, the DNA is TGTGCCAGCAGCGAGGGGGCCAACGTCCTGACTTTC.

As for this clonotype: An end of the junction differs from the germline gene, which may be a read error. The genes are TRBV28 and TRBJ2-7; TRBD2 might be the D (6 bases). There are 14 residues in the CDR3. The germline V gene has CDR1 MDHEN and CDR2 SYDVKM. CDR3 bases: TGTGCCAGCAGTTTACGGGTAGCGGTCGACGATCAGTACTTC. Its protein product is CASSLRVAVDDQYF.